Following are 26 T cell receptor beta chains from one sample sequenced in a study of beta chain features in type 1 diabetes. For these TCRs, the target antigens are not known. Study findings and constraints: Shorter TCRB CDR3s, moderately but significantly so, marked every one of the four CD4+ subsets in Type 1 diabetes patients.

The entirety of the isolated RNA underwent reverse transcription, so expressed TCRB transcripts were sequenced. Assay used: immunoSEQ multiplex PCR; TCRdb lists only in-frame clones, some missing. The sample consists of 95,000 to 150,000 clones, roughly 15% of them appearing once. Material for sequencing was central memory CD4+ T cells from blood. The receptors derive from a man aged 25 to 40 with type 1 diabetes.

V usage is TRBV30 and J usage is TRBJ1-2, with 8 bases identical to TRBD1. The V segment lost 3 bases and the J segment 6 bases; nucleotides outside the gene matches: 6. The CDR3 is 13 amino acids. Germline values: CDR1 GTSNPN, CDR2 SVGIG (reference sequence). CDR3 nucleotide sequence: TGTGCCTGGAGCGCTTGGACAGGGAATGGCTACACCTTC. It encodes CAWSAWTGNGYTF. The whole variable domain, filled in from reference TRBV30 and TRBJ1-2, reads SQTIHQWPATLVQPVGSPLSLECTVEGTSNPNLYWYRQAAGRGLQLLFYSVGIGQISSEVPQNLSASRPQDRQFILSSKKLLLSDSGFYLCAWSAWTGNGYTFGSGTRLTVV.

In DNA form, the CDR3 reads TGTGCCAGTAGCCCAGGGAGCCCTCGGCCCCAGCATTTT. Encoded protein: CASSPGSPRPQHF. This chain uses TRBV19 with TRBJ1-5; D is possibly TRBD1 (5 bases). CDR1 is LNHDA and CDR2 is SQIVND in the germline V gene (reference sequence). The length of the CDR3 is 13 residues. Between the trimmed V and J ends, which lost 6 bases and 9 bases, there was a span of 15 bases.

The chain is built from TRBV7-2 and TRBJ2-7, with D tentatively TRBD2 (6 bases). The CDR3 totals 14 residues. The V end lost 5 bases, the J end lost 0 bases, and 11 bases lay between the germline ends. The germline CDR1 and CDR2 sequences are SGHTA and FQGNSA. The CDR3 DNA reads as TGTGCCAGCAGCCCGGGACTTAGCTCCTACGAGCAGTACTTC. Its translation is CASSPGLSSYEQYF.

CDR3 protein: CSVSPTGLETQYF. In DNA form, the CDR3 reads TGCAGCGTCAGCCCGACAGGGTTGGAGACCCAGTACTTC. The rearrangement uses TRBV29-1 and TRBJ2-5; TRBD1 aligns across 7 bases. Trimming at V came to 6 bases and at J to 5 bases, leaving 9 bases not matched to a gene. The germline gives CDR1 SQVTM, CDR2 ANQGSEA. This CDR3 has 13 residues.

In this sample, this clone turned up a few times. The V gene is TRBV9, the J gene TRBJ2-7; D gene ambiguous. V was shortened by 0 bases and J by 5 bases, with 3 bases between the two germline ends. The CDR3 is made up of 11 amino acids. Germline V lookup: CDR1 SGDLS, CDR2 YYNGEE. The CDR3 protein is CASSVGDEQYF. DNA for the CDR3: TGTGCCAGCAGCGTAGGGGACGAGCAGTACTTC.

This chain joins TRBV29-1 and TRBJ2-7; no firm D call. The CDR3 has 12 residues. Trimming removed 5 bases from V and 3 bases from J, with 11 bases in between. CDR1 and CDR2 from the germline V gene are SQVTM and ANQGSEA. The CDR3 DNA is TGCAGCGTTTCCGGGTCAGGCTACGAGCAGTACTTC. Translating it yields CSVSGSGYEQYF.

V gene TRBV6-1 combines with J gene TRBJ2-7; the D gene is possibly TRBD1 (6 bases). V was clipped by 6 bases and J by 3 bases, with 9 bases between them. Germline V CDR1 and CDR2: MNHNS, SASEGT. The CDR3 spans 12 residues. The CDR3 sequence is CASRGQNYEQYF. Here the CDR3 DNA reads TGTGCCAGCAGAGGACAGAACTACGAGCAGTACTTC.

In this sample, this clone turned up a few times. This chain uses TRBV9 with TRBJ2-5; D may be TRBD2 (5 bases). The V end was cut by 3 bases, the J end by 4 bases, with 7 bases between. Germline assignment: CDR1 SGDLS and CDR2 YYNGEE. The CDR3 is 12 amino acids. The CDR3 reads CASSGGGETQYF. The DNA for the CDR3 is TGTGCCAGCAGCGGAGGAGGAGAGACCCAGTACTTC.

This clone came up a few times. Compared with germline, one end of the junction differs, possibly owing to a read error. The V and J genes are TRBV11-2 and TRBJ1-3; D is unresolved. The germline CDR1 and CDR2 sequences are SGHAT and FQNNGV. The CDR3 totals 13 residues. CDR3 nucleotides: TGTGCCAGCAGCCTCAATTCTGTAAACACCATATATTTT. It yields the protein CASSLNSVNTIYF.

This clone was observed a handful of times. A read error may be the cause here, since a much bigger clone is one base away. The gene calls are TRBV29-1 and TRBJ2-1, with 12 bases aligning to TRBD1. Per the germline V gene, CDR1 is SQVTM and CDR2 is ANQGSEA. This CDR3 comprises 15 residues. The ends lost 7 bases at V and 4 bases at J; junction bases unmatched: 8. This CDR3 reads CSGSGTGGYYNEQFF. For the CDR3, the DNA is TGCAGCGGGTCCGGGACAGGGGGCTATTACAATGAGCAGTTCTTC.

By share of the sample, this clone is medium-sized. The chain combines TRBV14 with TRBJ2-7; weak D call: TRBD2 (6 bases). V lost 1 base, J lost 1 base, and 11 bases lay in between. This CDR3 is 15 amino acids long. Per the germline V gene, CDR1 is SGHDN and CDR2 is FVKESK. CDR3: CASSQATSNSYEQYF. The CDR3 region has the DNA TGTGCCAGCAGCCAAGCTACTAGCAATTCCTACGAGCAGTACTTC.

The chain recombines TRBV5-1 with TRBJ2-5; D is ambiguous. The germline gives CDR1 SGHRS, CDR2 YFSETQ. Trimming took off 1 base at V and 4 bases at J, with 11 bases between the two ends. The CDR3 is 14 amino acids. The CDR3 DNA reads TGCGCCAGCAGCTTGACCCGATCGAGAGAGACCCAGTACTTC. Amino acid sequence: CASSLTRSRETQYF. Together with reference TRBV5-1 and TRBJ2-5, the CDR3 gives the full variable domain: KAGVTQTPRYLIKTRGQQVTLSCSPISGHRSVSWYQQTPGQGLQFLFEYFSETQRNKGNFPGRFSGRQFSNSRSEMNVSTLELGDSALYLCASSLTRSRETQYFGPGTRLLVL.

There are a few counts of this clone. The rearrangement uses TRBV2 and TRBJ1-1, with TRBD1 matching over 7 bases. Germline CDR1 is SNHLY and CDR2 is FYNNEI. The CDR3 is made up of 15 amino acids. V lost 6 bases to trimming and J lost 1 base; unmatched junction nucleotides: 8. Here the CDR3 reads CASRDRDSSNTEAFF. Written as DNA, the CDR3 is TGTGCCAGCAGGGACCGGGACAGTTCGAACACTGAAGCTTTCTTT.

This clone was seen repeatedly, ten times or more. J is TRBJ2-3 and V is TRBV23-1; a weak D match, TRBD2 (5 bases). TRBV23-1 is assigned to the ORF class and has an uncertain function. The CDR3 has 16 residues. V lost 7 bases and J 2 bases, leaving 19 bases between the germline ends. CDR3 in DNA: TGCGCCAGCACATCGGTGAGGGATCCTACCACAGATACGCAGTATTTT. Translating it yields CASTSVRDPTTDTQYF.

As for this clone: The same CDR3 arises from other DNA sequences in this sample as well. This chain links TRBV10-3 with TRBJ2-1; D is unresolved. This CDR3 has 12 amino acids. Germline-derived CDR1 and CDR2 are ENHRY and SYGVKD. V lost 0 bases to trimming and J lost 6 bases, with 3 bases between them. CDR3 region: CAISESSNEQFF. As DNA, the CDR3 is TGTGCCATCAGTGAGTCCAGCAATGAGCAGTTCTTC.

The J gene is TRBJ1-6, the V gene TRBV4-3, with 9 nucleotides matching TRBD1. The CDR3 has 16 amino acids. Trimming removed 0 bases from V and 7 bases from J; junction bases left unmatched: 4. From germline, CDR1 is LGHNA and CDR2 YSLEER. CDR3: CASSQDLGQGNSPLHF. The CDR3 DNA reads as TGCGCCAGCAGCCAAGATTTGGGACAGGGCAATTCACCCCTCCACTTT.

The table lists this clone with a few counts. CDR3 sequence (DNA): TGTGCCAGCAGTCCAAGGACAGGGGGCGACGGATTCTATGGCTACACCTTC. It encodes CASSPRTGGDGFYGYTF. The chain carries TRBV27 and TRBJ1-2; 11 bases are shared with TRBD1. Germline V CDR1 and CDR2: MNHEY, SMNVEV (reference sequence). Trimming at V came to 5 bases and at J to 4 bases, leaving 12 bases not matched to a gene. The CDR3 runs to 17 residues.

The CDR3: CASSLGQSSYEQYF. CDR3 DNA sequence: TGTGCCAGCAGCTTGGGACAGAGCTCCTACGAGCAGTACTTC. The V gene is TRBV5-4, the J gene TRBJ2-7; possible D gene TRBD1, 5 bases. The CDR3 has 14 amino acids. The V end was cut by 0 bases, the J end by 0 bases, with 7 bases between. Germline V lookup: CDR1 SGHNT, CDR2 YYREEE (reference sequence).

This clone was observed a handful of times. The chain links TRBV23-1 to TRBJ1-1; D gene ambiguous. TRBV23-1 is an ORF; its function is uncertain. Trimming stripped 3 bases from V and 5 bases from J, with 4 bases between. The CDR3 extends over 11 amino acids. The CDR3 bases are TGCGCCAGCAGTCAGGGGACTGAAGCTTTCTTT. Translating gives CASSQGTEAFF.

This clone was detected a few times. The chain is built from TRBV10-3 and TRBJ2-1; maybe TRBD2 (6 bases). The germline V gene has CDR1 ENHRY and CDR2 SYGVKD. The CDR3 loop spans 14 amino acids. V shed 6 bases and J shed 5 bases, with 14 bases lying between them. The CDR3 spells CAIRGDSSDNEQFF. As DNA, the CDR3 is TGTGCCATCAGGGGGGACTCCTCGGACAATGAGCAGTTCTTC.

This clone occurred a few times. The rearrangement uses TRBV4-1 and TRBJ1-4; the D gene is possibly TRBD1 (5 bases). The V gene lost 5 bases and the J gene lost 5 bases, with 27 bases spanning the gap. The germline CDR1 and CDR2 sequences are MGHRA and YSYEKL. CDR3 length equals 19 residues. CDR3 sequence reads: CASSSGPRIGRGDNEKLFF. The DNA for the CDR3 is TGCGCCAGCAGCTCTGGACCCAGGATAGGAAGAGGGGACAATGAAAAACTGTTTTTT.

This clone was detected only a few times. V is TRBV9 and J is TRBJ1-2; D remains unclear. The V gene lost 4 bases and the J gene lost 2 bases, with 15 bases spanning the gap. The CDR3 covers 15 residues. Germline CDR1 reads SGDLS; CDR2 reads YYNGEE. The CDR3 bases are TGTGCCAGCAGCCCAGAGGTTTCGGCGAACTATGGCTACACCTTC. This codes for CASSPEVSANYGYTF.

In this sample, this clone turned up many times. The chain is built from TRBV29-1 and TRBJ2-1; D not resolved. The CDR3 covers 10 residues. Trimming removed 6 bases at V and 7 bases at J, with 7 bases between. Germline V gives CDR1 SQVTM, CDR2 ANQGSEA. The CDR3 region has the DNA TGCAGCGTCACCGGTAATGAGCAGTTCTTC. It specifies CSVTGNEQFF.

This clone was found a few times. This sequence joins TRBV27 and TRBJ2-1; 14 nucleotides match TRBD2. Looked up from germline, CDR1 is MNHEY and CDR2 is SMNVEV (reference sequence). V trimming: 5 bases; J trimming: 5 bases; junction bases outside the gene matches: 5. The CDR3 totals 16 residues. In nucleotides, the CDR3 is TGTGCCAGCAGTCCGAGGACTAGCGGGGGGAACAATGAGCAGTTCTTC. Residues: CASSPRTSGGNNEQFF.

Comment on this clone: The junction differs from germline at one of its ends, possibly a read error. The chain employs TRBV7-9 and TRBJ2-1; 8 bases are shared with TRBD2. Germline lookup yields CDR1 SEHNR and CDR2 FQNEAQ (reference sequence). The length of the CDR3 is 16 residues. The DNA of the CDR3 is TGCGCCAGCAGCCGCCACCCCGGGACTAGAGACAATGAGCAGTTCTTC. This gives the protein CASSRHPGTRDNEQFF.

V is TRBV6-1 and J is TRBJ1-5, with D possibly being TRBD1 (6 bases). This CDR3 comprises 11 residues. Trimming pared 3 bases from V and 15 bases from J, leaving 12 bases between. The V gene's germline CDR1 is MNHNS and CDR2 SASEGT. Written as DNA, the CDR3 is TGTGCCAGCAGTGACCACAGGGAACGGCATTTT. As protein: CASSDHRERHF.